Following are 17 T cell receptor beta chains from one sample sequenced in a study of PD-L1 blockade in urothelial cancer. Time point: pretreatment peripheral blood. Sequencing was performed with immunoSEQ multiplex PCR; in TCRdb, only in-frame clones are kept and a portion is missing. The sample records 70,000 to 95,000 clones, about 90% being singletons. The sample consisted of PBMCs, taken around atezolizumab (anti-PD-L1) treatment. These receptors originate from a woman older than 75 with urothelial cancer.

The V call is TRBV7-3, the J call TRBJ2-3; the match to TRBD1 covers 9 bases. The CDR3 totals 15 residues. CDR1 and CDR2 from the germline V gene are SGHTA and FQGTGA. The V segment lost 5 bases and the J segment 4 bases; nucleotides outside the gene matches: 7. DNA of the CDR3: TGTGCCAGCAGCACAGGGGGCGTCCCGCCAGATACGCAGTATTTT. It is translated as CASSTGGVPPDTQYF.

The rearrangement links TRBV5-6 to TRBJ1-1; 7 bases fit TRBD1. The J segment lost 1 base and the V segment lost 4 bases, leaving 4 bases of the junction unmatched. The CDR3 spans 14 residues. Germline loops: CDR1 SGHDT, CDR2 YYEEEE. The DNA of the CDR3 is TGTGCCAGCAGCCGAGGGACAGCGAACACTGAAGCTTTCTTT. This codes for CASSRGTANTEAFF.

This clone was seen once. The chain employs TRBV5-1 and TRBJ2-3; tentatively, D is TRBD1 (6 bases). V lost 0 bases to trimming and J lost 4 bases, with 15 bases between them. The CDR3 contains 16 residues. In germline, CDR1 is SGHRS, CDR2 YFSETQ. The CDR3 DNA is TGCGCCAGCAGCTTGGGACCCCGCAGGGGTCCAGATACGCAGTATTTT. Translated, it gives CASSLGPRRGPDTQYF.

This clone came up a few times. The chain carries TRBV28 and TRBJ2-1; 7 nucleotides agree with TRBD2. The CDR3 is made up of 15 amino acids. The ends lost 2 bases at V and 9 bases at J; junction bases unmatched: 10. From germline, CDR1 is MDHEN and CDR2 SYDVKM. CDR3 in DNA: TGTGCCAGCAGTTTAGCTAGCGGAGGACATGGTGAGCAGTTCTTC. Translation: CASSLASGGHGEQFF. Full variable domain (remainder filled in from reference TRBV28 and TRBJ2-1): DVKVTQSSRYLVKRTGEKVFLECVQDMDHENMFWYRQDPGLGLRLIYFSYDVKMKEKGDIPEGYSVSREKKERFSLILESASTNQTSMYLCASSLASGGHGEQFFGPGTRLTVL.

The rearrangement links TRBV5-8 to TRBJ2-5; 10 bases line up with TRBD2. Trimming removed 4 bases from V and 3 bases from J; junction bases left unmatched: 6. The CDR3 totals 15 residues. Germline CDR1 reads SGHTS; CDR2 reads YDEGEE. The CDR3 is CASSRQAGGKETQYF. CDR3 in DNA: TGTGCCAGCAGCCGTCAAGCGGGAGGGAAAGAGACCCAGTACTTC.

This clone was recorded a few times. Different DNA sequences within this sample yield the same CDR3. The rearrangement uses TRBV5-1 and TRBJ2-2; 7 bases fit TRBD1. The V gene's germline CDR1 is SGHRS and CDR2 YFSETQ. The CDR3 loop spans 15 amino acids. J gave up 1 base and V 4 bases, and 4 bases lay outside the gene matches. Written as DNA, the CDR3 is TGCGCCAGCAGCCCTCGGACAGGGAACACCGGGGAGCTGTTTTTT. This encodes CASSPRTGNTGELFF.

The gene calls are TRBV5-1 and TRBJ2-1; TRBD2 matches 7 bases. The CDR3 has 15 amino acids. Germline V gene data show CDR1 as SGHRS and CDR2 as YFSETQ. With V trimmed by 5 bases and J by 9 bases, 14 bases remained unmatched. The CDR3 spells CASRGDGGSSGEQFF. The CDR3 region has the DNA TGCGCCAGCAGGGGGGATGGCGGGAGCTCAGGTGAGCAGTTCTTC.

V is TRBV9 and J is TRBJ2-7, with TRBD2 matching over 7 bases. The germline V gene has CDR1 SGDLS and CDR2 YYNGEE. V trimming: 0 bases; J trimming: 6 bases; junction bases outside the gene matches: 6. The CDR3 runs to 14 residues. CDR3 sequence: CASSVATSGGEQYF. CDR3 sequence (DNA): TGTGCCAGCAGCGTAGCCACTTCGGGGGGCGAGCAGTACTTC.

V gene TRBV19 combines with J gene TRBJ2-2, with TRBD2 matching over 11 bases. The CDR3 is made up of 15 amino acids. Germline V gene sequence: CDR1 LNHDA, CDR2 SQIVND (reference sequence). Germline trimming cut 7 bases from V and 7 bases from J; bases unmatched to any gene: 8. The CDR3: CASTGTSGLGGELFF. In nucleotides, the CDR3 is TGTGCCAGTACTGGGACTAGCGGACTCGGCGGGGAGCTGTTTTTT.

The chain links TRBV18 to TRBJ1-2; D ambiguous. Trimming cost V 2 bases and J 0 bases, with 7 bases left between them. Germline lookup yields CDR1 KGHSH and CDR2 LQKENI. The CDR3 extends over 14 amino acids. DNA of the CDR3: TGTGCCAGCTCACCAGGAGCAGCTAACTATGGCTACACCTTC. It yields the protein CASSPGAANYGYTF.

J is TRBJ2-1 and V is TRBV28; 9 bases are shared with TRBD2. The ends lost 8 bases at V and 16 bases at J; junction bases unmatched: 9. The CDR3 spans 11 residues. The germline V gene encodes CDR1 MDHEN and CDR2 SYDVKM. CDR3: CASGEGLAVFF. In DNA, the CDR3 is TGTGCCAGCGGGGAGGGACTAGCTGTCTTCTTC.

Only one count was recorded for this clone. The chain couples TRBV19 to TRBJ2-5, with unresolved D. The V end was cut by 3 bases, the J end by 0 bases, with 8 bases between. Looked up from germline, CDR1 is LNHDA and CDR2 is SQIVND (reference sequence). This CDR3 comprises 14 residues. CDR3 protein: CASSIRRYQETQYF. The CDR3 DNA is TGTGCCAGTAGTATTCGCCGGTACCAAGAGACCCAGTACTTC.

The V call is TRBV5-1, the J call TRBJ1-2; 9 bases agree with TRBD1. Germline trimming cut 4 bases from V and 5 bases from J; bases unmatched to any gene: 12. The CDR3 spans 16 residues. Per the germline V gene, CDR1 is SGHRS and CDR2 is YFSETQ. For the CDR3, the DNA is TGCGCCAGCAGCCCGGGACAGGGAACGGATGAGTATGGCTACACCTTC. Its translation: CASSPGQGTDEYGYTF.

V usage is TRBV6-5 and J usage is TRBJ2-1, with D possibly matching TRBD2 (5 bases). The length of the CDR3 is 15 residues. V lost 2 bases to trimming and J lost 5 bases, with 13 bases between them. Germline assignment: CDR1 MNHEY and CDR2 SVGAGI. The CDR3 region is CASSYGRGLHNEQFF. Here the CDR3 DNA reads TGTGCCAGCAGTTACGGGAGAGGGTTACACAATGAGCAGTTCTTC.

This chain joins TRBV7-3 and TRBJ1-5, with 10 bases identical to TRBD1. The CDR3 sequence is 17 residues long. J lost 4 bases, V lost 3 bases, and 9 bases had no gene match. Germline CDR1 reads SGHTA; CDR2 reads FQGTGA. The CDR3 sequence: CASSLDPPGQGNQPQHF. For the CDR3, the DNA is TGTGCCAGCAGCTTGGATCCCCCGGGACAGGGGAATCAGCCCCAGCATTTT.

This chain joins TRBV2 and TRBJ2-7, with D maybe TRBD2 (6 bases). This CDR3 has 12 residues. V was shortened by 6 bases and J by 5 bases, with 11 bases between the two germline ends. From germline, CDR1 is SNHLY and CDR2 FYNNEI. The CDR3 DNA is TGTGCCAGCAGCTGGGGAGGTAACGAGCAGTACTTC. Its translation: CASSWGGNEQYF. The entire variable domain, with the rest obtained from reference TRBV2 and TRBJ2-7, is as follows: EPEVTQTPSHQVTQMGQEVILRCVPISNHLYFYWYRQILGQKVEFLVSFYNNEISEKSEIFDDQFSVERPDGSNFTLKIRSTKLEDSAMYFCASSWGGNEQYFGPGTRLTVT.

Here the CDR3 reads CASSFRESVTGELFF. The CDR3 DNA reads as TGCGCCAGCAGCTTCCGGGAGTCAGTCACCGGGGAGCTGTTTTTT. This chain uses TRBV5-1 with TRBJ2-2, with D possibly TRBD2 on 6 matching bases. V gave up 2 bases and J gave up 4 bases, with 12 bases separating them. The germline gives CDR1 SGHRS, CDR2 YFSETQ. The CDR3 totals 15 residues.